These 32 T cell receptor beta chains originate from one sample sequenced in a study of shared clonotypes between healthy human individuals. Assay used: immunoSEQ multiplex PCR; TCRdb lists only in-frame clones, some missing. The sample shows approximately 2.4 million clones, more than 90% of them seen only once. Sequencing input: naive CD4+ T cells sorted from blood. Subset: CD45RA+ positively selected. Source of these receptors: a man younger than 30 in good health.

The V call is TRBV7-9, the J call TRBJ2-5; tentatively, D is TRBD2 (5 bases). Trimming stripped 0 bases from V and 4 bases from J, with 9 bases between. From germline, CDR1 is SEHNR and CDR2 FQNEAQ (reference sequence). The CDR3 loop spans 14 amino acids. CDR3 in DNA: TGTGCCAGCAGCTTAGCCGGGGATGGAGAGACCCAGTACTTC. As protein: CASSLAGDGETQYF.

This clone turned up a few times. The chain carries TRBV7-2 and TRBJ1-5, with 8 bases that match TRBD1. Trimming at V came to 5 bases and at J to 6 bases, leaving 6 bases not matched to a gene. There are 14 residues in the CDR3. Germline assignment: CDR1 SGHTA and CDR2 FQGNSA. The CDR3 DNA follows: TGTGCCAGCAGCCAACAGGGGGAAGGTCAGCCCCAGCATTTT. It translates to CASSQQGEGQPQHF.

Concerning this clone itself: At the DNA level, this CDR3 is encoded by other sequences in the same sample as well. This sequence joins TRBV5-1 and TRBJ2-3; D unclear. CDR3 length: 15 amino acids. Per germline, CDR1 SGHRS and CDR2 YFSETQ. The V end was cut by 4 bases, the J end by 0 bases, with 12 bases between. The CDR3, as DNA: TGCGCCAGCAGCCCGGGCGGCCGAAGCACAGATACGCAGTATTTT. This encodes CASSPGGRSTDTQYF. Drawing the rest from reference TRBV5-1 and TRBJ2-3, the complete variable domain is KAGVTQTPRYLIKTRGQQVTLSCSPISGHRSVSWYQQTPGQGLQFLFEYFSETQRNKGNFPGRFSGRQFSNSRSEMNVSTLELGDSALYLCASSPGGRSTDTQYFGPGTRLTVL.

The chain joins TRBV30 to TRBJ1-2; D is uncertain. CDR3 length: 14 residues. Germline V lookup: CDR1 GTSNPN, CDR2 SVGIG (reference sequence). V lost 4 bases and J lost 0, with 12 bases in between. The CDR3 here is CAWISRRANYGYTF. CDR3 sequence (DNA): TGTGCCTGGATAAGCCGCAGAGCTAACTATGGCTACACCTTC.

The CDR3 DNA reads as TGTGCCAGCACTCCACAGAGTCAAGAGACCCAGTACTTC. Translating gives CASTPQSQETQYF. The rearrangement uses TRBV6-5 and TRBJ2-5; D call uncertain. The CDR3 is made up of 13 amino acids. V lost 7 bases, J lost 2 bases, and 11 bases lay in between. Germline V gene lookup returns CDR1 MNHEY and CDR2 SVGAGI.

The rearrangement uses TRBV6-1 and TRBJ2-7; D not resolved. This CDR3 spans 14 amino acids. Germline CDR1 is MNHNS and CDR2 is SASEGT. V gave up 5 bases and J gave up 2 bases, with 13 bases separating them. The CDR3: CASSNWDLPYEQYF. The CDR3 DNA sequence: TGTGCCAGCAGTAATTGGGATCTCCCCTACGAGCAGTACTTC.

V gene TRBV10-1 combines with J gene TRBJ2-3; D gene unclear. In germline, CDR1 is WNHNN, CDR2 SYGVQD (reference sequence). CDR3 length: 14 residues. The germline V and J ends were trimmed by 4 bases and 0 bases, with 8 bases remaining between them. The CDR3 DNA reads TGCGCCAGCAGTGGCAAAATTAGCACAGATACGCAGTATTTT. This gives the protein CASSGKISTDTQYF.

The chain has TRBV27 and TRBJ2-7, with TRBD1 matching over 7 bases. The CDR3 extends over 15 amino acids. Germline-derived CDR1 and CDR2 are MNHEY and SMNVEV (reference sequence). V shed 3 bases, J shed 0 bases, and the junction held 5 bases outside the gene matches. The CDR3 here is CASSFFSGGSYEQYF. The CDR3 DNA reads as TGTGCCAGCAGTTTTTTCTCAGGGGGCTCCTACGAGCAGTACTTC.

The chain links TRBV7-2 to TRBJ2-7; D may be TRBD1 (7 bases). The CDR3 runs to 15 residues. From germline, CDR1 is SGHTA and CDR2 FQGNSA. V was clipped by 4 bases and J by 3 bases, with 16 bases between them. The CDR3 DNA sequence: TGTGCCAGCAGCTCAGGAGGGGGCGAAGGCTACGAGCAGTACTTC. Translating it yields CASSSGGGEGYEQYF. Together with reference TRBV7-2 and TRBJ2-7, the CDR3 gives the full variable domain: GAGVSQSPSNKVTEKGKDVELRCDPISGHTALYWYRQSLGQGLEFLIYFQGNSAPDKSGLPSDRFSAERTGGSVSTLTIQRTQQEDSAVYLCASSSGGGEGYEQYFGPGTRLTVT.

This chain joins TRBV9 and TRBJ2-7; D not certain. This CDR3 comprises 14 residues. The germline V gene has CDR1 SGDLS and CDR2 YYNGEE. Trimming stripped 3 bases from V and 3 bases from J, with 13 bases between. As DNA, the CDR3 is TGTGCCAGCAGCGACCTGGGTGGTGGCTACGAGCAGTACTTC. Translation: CASSDLGGGYEQYF.

This chain links TRBV6-1 with TRBJ2-7; D is possibly TRBD1 or TRBD2 (6 bases each). The CDR3 covers 15 residues. V was cut by 1 base and J by 6 bases, with 16 bases left in between. Germline CDR1 and CDR2: MNHNS and SASEGT. The CDR3 loop is CASSEGGRGGLEQYF. The CDR3 region has the DNA TGTGCCAGCAGTGAAGGAGGTAGAGGGGGACTCGAGCAGTACTTC.

The V and J genes are TRBV29-1 and TRBJ1-5; D uncertain. V was cut by 8 bases and J by 7 bases, with 15 bases left in between. The CDR3 totals 12 residues. Germline assignment: CDR1 SQVTM and CDR2 ANQGSEA. The DNA of the CDR3 is TGCAGCCATTCACGGGGAGGACAGCCCCAGCATTTT. Translating gives CSHSRGGQPQHF.

The chain has TRBV14 and TRBJ2-7, with TRBD2 identical over 8 bases. Germline V gene sequence: CDR1 SGHDN, CDR2 FVKESK. The CDR3 runs 13 residues. The V segment lost 4 bases and the J segment 6 bases; nucleotides outside the gene matches: 5. The CDR3 DNA reads TGTGCCAGCAGCCTATCCCGGGGGGGCGAGCAGTACTTC. It specifies CASSLSRGGEQYF.

The V and J genes are TRBV7-2 and TRBJ2-2; D ambiguous. The CDR3 sequence is 15 residues long. Germline lookup yields CDR1 SGHTA and CDR2 FQGNSA. The V end was cut by 2 bases, the J end by 5 bases, with 12 bases between. This chain's CDR3 is CASSLLVHPTGELFF. The CDR3 DNA reads TGTGCCAGCAGCTTACTAGTACACCCAACCGGGGAGCTGTTTTTT.

The rearrangement uses TRBV11-2 and TRBJ2-5; D might be TRBD1 (5 bases). The CDR3 extends over 13 amino acids. Germline lookup yields CDR1 SGHAT and CDR2 FQNNGV. The germline V and J ends were trimmed by 0 bases and 7 bases, with 9 bases remaining between them. CDR3 sequence (DNA): TGTGCCAGCAGCTTAGACGAAAGGGGGACCCAGTACTTC. Amino acid sequence: CASSLDERGTQYF.

The V call is TRBV19, the J call TRBJ1-1; 8 bases are shared with TRBD1. This CDR3 has 17 amino acids. CDR1 and CDR2 (germline): LNHDA, SQIVND (reference sequence). The V segment lost 5 bases and the J segment 4 bases; nucleotides outside the gene matches: 15. The CDR3 is CASSALLGGQASTEAFF. CDR3 DNA: TGTGCCAGTAGTGCCCTGCTGGGGGGACAGGCGAGCACTGAAGCTTTCTTT.

This chain links TRBV4-3 with TRBJ2-7; a weak D match, TRBD2 (5 bases). The germline CDR1 and CDR2 sequences are LGHNA and YSLEER. The CDR3 length is 15 residues. The V end was cut by 0 bases, the J end by 3 bases, with 12 bases between. In nucleotides, the CDR3 is TGCGCCAGCAGCCAAGATTTAGGCGGGTTCTACGAGCAGTACTTC. Amino acids: CASSQDLGGFYEQYF.

The chain has TRBV2 and TRBJ2-2; a possible D gene is TRBD2 (6 bases). Per the germline V gene, CDR1 is SNHLY and CDR2 is FYNNEI. The germline V and J ends were trimmed by 4 bases and 4 bases, with 10 bases remaining between them. This CDR3 region has 14 residues. The CDR3 sequence is CASSVTRGTGELFF. The CDR3 DNA reads TGTGCCAGCAGTGTTACGCGGGGCACCGGGGAGCTGTTTTTT.

The chain has TRBV29-1 and TRBJ1-3, with D tentatively TRBD1 (5 bases). There are 12 residues in the CDR3. The germline V gene has CDR1 SQVTM and CDR2 ANQGSEA. The V gene lost 6 bases and the J gene lost 8 bases, with 14 bases spanning the gap. The CDR3 bases are TGCAGCGTCCTGTCAGGGAAAGACACCATATATTTT. Translated, it gives CSVLSGKDTIYF. The entire variable domain, with the rest obtained from reference TRBV29-1 and TRBJ1-3, is as follows: SAVISQKPSRDICQRGTSLTIQCQVDSQVTMMFWYRQQPGQSLTLIATANQGSEATYESGFVIDKFPISRPNLTFSTLTVSNMSPEDSSIYLCSVLSGKDTIYFGEGSWLTVV.

The chain links TRBV5-1 to TRBJ2-1; 10 bases agree with TRBD1. The CDR3 has 14 amino acids. Germline V CDR1 and CDR2: SGHRS, YFSETQ. Trimming at V came to 4 bases and at J to 6 bases, leaving 4 bases not matched to a gene. Here the CDR3 DNA reads TGCGCCAGCAGCGACCGGGACAGGGGCAATGAGCAGTTCTTC. Protein: CASSDRDRGNEQFF.

The chain recombines TRBV30 with TRBJ2-2, with 8 bases aligning to TRBD2. Unmatched junction bases numbered 9, after V lost 2 bases and J lost 4 bases. In germline, CDR1 is GTSNPN, CDR2 SVGIG (reference sequence). The CDR3 extends over 16 amino acids. CDR3 residues: CAWSRLAGTITGELFF. The CDR3, as DNA: TGTGCCTGGAGTCGATTAGCGGGAACCATCACCGGGGAGCTGTTTTTT. Filled out from reference TRBV30 and TRBJ2-2, the complete variable domain reads SQTIHQWPATLVQPVGSPLSLECTVEGTSNPNLYWYRQAAGRGLQLLFYSVGIGQISSEVPQNLSASRPQDRQFILSSKKLLLSDSGFYLCAWSRLAGTITGELFFGEGSRLTVL.

This clone was seen only a few times. The J gene is TRBJ1-6, the V gene TRBV19; the D is unclear. The V and J ends lost 7 bases and 0 bases respectively, with 13 bases between them. Germline CDR1 and CDR2: LNHDA and SQIVND (reference sequence). The CDR3 sequence is 16 residues long. The CDR3 here is CASKEVLSSYNSPLHF. For the CDR3, the DNA is TGTGCCAGTAAGGAGGTACTGAGCTCCTATAATTCACCCCTCCACTTT.

This chain links TRBV27 with TRBJ2-7; 7 bases are shared with TRBD2. Germline CDR1 is MNHEY and CDR2 is SMNVEV (reference sequence). Trimming removed 5 bases from V and 2 bases from J; junction bases left unmatched: 6. The CDR3 is 14 residues long. This CDR3 reads CASSRQTSTYEQYF. Written as DNA, the CDR3 is TGTGCCAGCAGTCGCCAGACTAGCACCTACGAGCAGTACTTC.

The rearrangement joins TRBV18 to TRBJ1-5; D is unresolved. With 2 bases removed from V and 7 bases from J, the gap between germline ends came to 9 bases. The CDR3 has 13 residues. Germline CDR1 is KGHSH and CDR2 is LQKENI. This CDR3 reads CASSPTPVQPQHF. The CDR3 DNA reads as TGTGCCAGCTCACCAACCCCTGTCCAGCCCCAGCATTTT.

This clone came up a few times. The chain's CDR3 is CASSPSGTANSPLHF. For the CDR3, the DNA is TGTGCCAGCTCACCTTCCGGGACAGCTAATTCACCCCTCCACTTT. This chain uses TRBV18 with TRBJ1-6; 7 bases are shared with TRBD1. CDR1 and CDR2 from the germline V gene are KGHSH and LQKENI. The length of the CDR3 is 15 residues. V shed 3 bases and J 6 bases; nucleotides not matched to a gene: 5.

V is TRBV28 and J is TRBJ1-5; tentative D call: TRBD1 (6 bases). Germline assignment: CDR1 MDHEN and CDR2 SYDVKM. V shed 5 bases and J shed 0 bases, with 14 bases lying between them. This CDR3 region has 16 residues. The DNA of the CDR3 is TGTGCCAGCAGTCTACAGGGCGGAGGTAGCAATCAGCCCCAGCATTTT. Protein product: CASSLQGGGSNQPQHF.

The chain carries TRBV30 and TRBJ2-2, with 7 bases aligning to TRBD2. Per germline, CDR1 GTSNPN and CDR2 SVGIG (reference sequence). The CDR3 sequence is 15 residues long. Unmatched junction bases numbered 7, after V lost 5 bases and J lost 1 base. CDR3 bases: TGTGCCTGGGGTAAAGCGGGACTGAACACCGGGGAGCTGTTTTTT. Translating gives CAWGKAGLNTGELFF.

The chain joins TRBV19 to TRBJ2-5; the match to TRBD1 covers 9 bases. Germline values: CDR1 LNHDA, CDR2 SQIVND (reference sequence). The CDR3 runs to 14 residues. With 5 bases clipped from V and 4 bases from J, the junction kept 5 bases outside the gene matches. CDR3 in DNA: TGTGCCAGTAGTTCCCGGACAGGGGTAGAGACCCAGTACTTC. Translation gives CASSSRTGVETQYF.

The rearrangement joins TRBV11-2 to TRBJ2-3, with D possibly TRBD2 on 7 matching bases. V was shortened by 4 bases and J by 2 bases, with 16 bases between the two germline ends. The CDR3 spans 16 residues. CDR1 and CDR2 (germline): SGHAT, FQNNGV. The CDR3 coding sequence is TGTGCCAGCAGCTCAAGGGGGGGAGGGACCACAGATACGCAGTATTTT. It specifies CASSSRGGGTTDTQYF.

V and J are TRBV4-3 and TRBJ1-4; no clear D. Trimming cost V 4 bases and J 0 bases, with 6 bases left between them. The germline gives CDR1 LGHNA, CDR2 YSLEER. This CDR3 contains 14 residues. DNA for the CDR3: TGCGCCAGCAGCCTGCGTGCAACTAATGAAAAACTGTTTTTT. Its translation: CASSLRATNEKLFF.

The V and J genes are TRBV5-5 and TRBJ2-1, with D possibly called TRBD1 or TRBD2 (5 bases each). CDR1 is SGHKS and CDR2 is YYEKEE in the germline V gene (reference sequence). The CDR3 consists of 17 residues. Trimming pared 4 bases from V and 4 bases from J, leaving 21 bases between. Here the CDR3 reads CASSPSTWGLGYNEQFF. In DNA, the CDR3 is TGTGCCAGCAGCCCCTCGACGTGGGGGTTGGGATACAATGAGCAGTTCTTC.

This chain uses TRBV5-1 with TRBJ1-6; 7 nucleotides align to TRBD1. The CDR3 is 17 amino acids. J lost 5 bases, V lost 0 bases, and 8 bases had no gene match. The germline CDR1 and CDR2 sequences are SGHRS and YFSETQ. CDR3 DNA: TGCGCCAGCAGCTTGGTTGCCCGGACAGGTCATAATTCACCCCTCCACTTT. Translated: CASSLVARTGHNSPLHF.